This T cell receptor beta chain originates from a study of cytomegalovirus exposure and HLA in healthy donors. V was pared by 4 bases and J by 6 bases, with 12 bases between. Per the germline V gene, CDR1 is KGHSH and CDR2 is LQKENI. The CDR3 is made up of 13 amino acids. Sequencing used immunoSEQ multiplex PCR; TCRdb keeps in-frame clones, though not all of them. The sample carries some 60,000 clones, approximately 96% recorded once. The donors were members of the validation cohort comprising about 130 subjects, separate from the roughly 650-subject first cohort. Details on this clone: Its target is unknown.

Study-level findings and limits: In vitro experiments confirmed that three CMV-associated chains were specific for CMV antigens.

The gene calls are TRBV18 and TRBJ2-5; D perhaps matches TRBD1 (6 bases). Sequencing was performed on PBMCs. This sequence originates from a young man in good health and CMV-seronegative. The CDR3 loop reads CASSLDSWQTQYF. For the CDR3, the DNA is TGTGCCAGCTCACTGGACAGCTGGCAGACCCAGTACTTC.